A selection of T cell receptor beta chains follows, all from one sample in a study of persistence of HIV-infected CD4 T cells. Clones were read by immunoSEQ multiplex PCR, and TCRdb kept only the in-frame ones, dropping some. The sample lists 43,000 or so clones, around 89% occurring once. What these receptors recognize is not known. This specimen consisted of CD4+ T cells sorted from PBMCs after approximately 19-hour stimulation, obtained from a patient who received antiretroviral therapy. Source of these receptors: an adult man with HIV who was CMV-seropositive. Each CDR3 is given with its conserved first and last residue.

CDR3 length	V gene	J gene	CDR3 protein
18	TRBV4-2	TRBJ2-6	CASSLKDRGISGANVLTF
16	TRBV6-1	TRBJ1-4	CASSGPERGGSEKLFF
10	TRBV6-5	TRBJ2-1	CATAYNEQFF
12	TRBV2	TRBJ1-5	CASNRATQPQHF
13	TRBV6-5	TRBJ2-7	CASRTSAGYEQYF
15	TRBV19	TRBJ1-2	CASSPFFPGNYGYTF
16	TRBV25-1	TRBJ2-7	CASSPPGVRGLYEQYF
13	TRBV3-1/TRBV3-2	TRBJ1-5	CASSQGSNQPQHF
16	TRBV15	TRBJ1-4	CATSNYDRGTNEKLFF
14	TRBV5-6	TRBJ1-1	CASSLGGDVTEAFF
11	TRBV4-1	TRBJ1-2	CASSQNLLYTF
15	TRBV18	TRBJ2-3	CANSRTASSTDTQYF
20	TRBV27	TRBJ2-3	CASSLSSGASGAKGADTQYF
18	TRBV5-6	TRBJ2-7	CASSSLGRDSLFSYEQYF
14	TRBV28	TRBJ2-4	CASSLSGLSNIQYF
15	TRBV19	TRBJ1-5	CASSSGQVFNQPQHF
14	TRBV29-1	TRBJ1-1	CSVGRAGGNTEAFF
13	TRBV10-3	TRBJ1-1	CAIRNSGNTEAFF
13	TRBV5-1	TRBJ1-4	CASRGTAGEKLFF
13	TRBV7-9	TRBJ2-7	CASSFDSRYEQYF
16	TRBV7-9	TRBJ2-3	CASSEGLVLRSDTQYF
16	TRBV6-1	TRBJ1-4	CASSEFGDREREKLFF
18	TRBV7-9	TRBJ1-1	CASSLERDRGPMNTEAFF
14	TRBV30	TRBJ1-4	CAWSFGGRLEKLFF
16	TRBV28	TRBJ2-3	CASSLSGTGKMDTQYF
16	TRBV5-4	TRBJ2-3	CASSLGVGTSGDTQYF
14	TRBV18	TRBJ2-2	CASSPRIGAGELFF
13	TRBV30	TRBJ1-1	CAWIGELGTEAFF
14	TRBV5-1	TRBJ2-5	CASSFNRAVETQYF
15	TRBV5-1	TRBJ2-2	CASSLSGGNTGELFF
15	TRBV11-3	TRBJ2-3	CASSSTRGPLDTQYF
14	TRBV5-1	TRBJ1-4	CASARGGEGEKLFF
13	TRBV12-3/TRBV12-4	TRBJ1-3	CASSLREGNTIYF
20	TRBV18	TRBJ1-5	CASSPAGAWGTGVGNQPQHF
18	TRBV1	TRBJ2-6	CTSSTSSLCTKRANALTF
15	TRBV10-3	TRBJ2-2	CAISVGGANTGELFF
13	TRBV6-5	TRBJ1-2	CASSYLDRNGYTF
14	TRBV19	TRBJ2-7	CASSNGGASDEQYF
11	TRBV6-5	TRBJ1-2	CASSRGQGYTF
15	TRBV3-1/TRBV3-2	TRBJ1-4	CASSSRGGPNEKLFF
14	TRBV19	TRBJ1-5	CASTKVRTDQPQHF
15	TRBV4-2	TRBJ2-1	CASSHLAGENNEQFF
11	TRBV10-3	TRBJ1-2	CAISEAYGYTF
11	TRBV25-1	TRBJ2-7	CASRVGYEQYF
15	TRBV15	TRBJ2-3	CATSRAGGATDTQYF
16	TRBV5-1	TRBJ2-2	CASSPGVQLNTGELFF